Shown below are 9 T cell receptor beta chains from a single sample sequenced in a study of shared clonotypes between healthy human individuals. Clones were read by immunoSEQ multiplex PCR, and TCRdb kept only the in-frame ones, dropping some. The top ten clones hold about 0.89% of a sample with about 1.1 million clones, approximately 77% of them seen once. The sequenced material came from memory CD4+ T cells from PBMCs. Sample subset: CD45RA-negative fraction. The receptors originated from a young man in good health. Some clones in this sample may be carry-over from other donors' samples.

V usage is TRBV7-8 and J usage is TRBJ2-7, with D tentatively TRBD2 (6 bases). The germline V gene encodes CDR1 SGHVS and CDR2 FQNEAQ. Trimming removed 3 bases at V and 0 bases at J, with 15 bases between. This CDR3 is 16 amino acids long. CDR3 protein: CASSFLGRDSSYEQYF. In DNA, the CDR3 is TGTGCCAGCAGCTTTTTGGGCCGGGACTCCTCCTACGAGCAGTACTTC.

A single count supports this clone. The gene calls are TRBV6-5 and TRBJ1-2; TRBD1 matches 10 bases. Germline CDR1 and CDR2: MNHEY and SVGAGI. This CDR3 comprises 16 residues. Trimming took 1 base from V and 4 from J; bases not matched to a gene: 6. CDR3 nucleotide sequence: TGTGCCAGCAGTTACTTACCGGGACAGGGGCCCTATGGCTACACCTTC. Amino acids: CASSYLPGQGPYGYTF.

A single count supports this clone. The chain couples TRBV27 to TRBJ1-1; no firm D call. The CDR3 is made up of 14 amino acids. Germline V CDR1 and CDR2: MNHEY, SMNVEV (reference sequence). V was shortened by 6 bases and J by 1 base, with 12 bases between the two germline ends. The CDR3 loop is CASSKRAENTEAFF. CDR3 sequence (DNA): TGTGCCAGCAGCAAGAGGGCGGAGAACACTGAAGCTTTCTTT.

This chain uses TRBV27 with TRBJ2-1, with 7 bases matching TRBD1. Looked up from germline, CDR1 is MNHEY and CDR2 is SMNVEV (reference sequence). The V gene end was trimmed by 5 bases and the J gene end by 0 bases; junction bases not matched to a gene: 4. This CDR3 contains 15 residues. The CDR3 DNA follows: TGTGCCAGCAGTCGGGGACAGCCCTCCTACAATGAGCAGTTCTTC. Translated: CASSRGQPSYNEQFF.

The rearrangement uses TRBV7-9 and TRBJ2-3, with D unresolved. The V end was cut by 5 bases, the J end by 0 bases, with 9 bases between. The CDR3 spans 14 residues. Per the germline V gene, CDR1 is SEHNR and CDR2 is FQNEAQ (reference sequence). The CDR3 nucleotides read TGTGCCAGCAGCCCCCAACCTAGCACAGATACGCAGTATTTT. It is translated as CASSPQPSTDTQYF.

The V gene is TRBV10-3, the J gene TRBJ1-4, with D perhaps matching TRBD1 (5 bases). V gave up 8 bases and J gave up 5 bases, with 12 bases separating them. The CDR3 sequence is 13 residues long. Germline V gives CDR1 ENHRY, CDR2 SYGVKD. CDR3 in amino acids: CAILRGTNEKLFF. The CDR3 DNA reads as TGTGCCATCCTACGAGGGACCAATGAAAAACTGTTTTTT.

This chain joins TRBV5-4 and TRBJ1-2; D perhaps matches TRBD1 (5 bases). CDR3 length: 13 amino acids. The germline gives CDR1 SGHNT, CDR2 YYREEE (reference sequence). Trimming cost V 4 bases and J 2 bases, with 9 bases left between them. The CDR3 sequence is CASSEDTNYGYTF. The CDR3 coding sequence is TGTGCCAGCAGCGAGGACACGAACTATGGCTACACCTTC.

V is TRBV4-2 and J is TRBJ2-3; D tentatively fits TRBD1 or TRBD2 (5 bases each). Germline values: CDR1 LGHNA, CDR2 YNFKEQ. The ends were cut back, 4 bases at V and 10 bases at J, with 12 bases in the middle. The CDR3 runs 12 residues. The CDR3 reads CASSRRDEAQYF. CDR3 nucleotides: TGTGCCAGCAGCCGCCGGGACGAGGCGCAGTATTTT.

The chain couples TRBV19 to TRBJ2-2, with D possibly matching TRBD2 (5 bases). Germline V lookup: CDR1 LNHDA, CDR2 SQIVND (reference sequence). V lost 7 bases and J lost 0, with 9 bases in between. CDR3 length equals 14 residues. The CDR3 nucleotides read TGTGCCAGTAAGGTCGGGGCGAACACCGGGGAGCTGTTTTTT. Translation gives CASKVGANTGELFF.